Below, 26 T cell receptor beta chains from the same sample are listed, as sequenced in a study of response to subunit inactivated influenza vaccine. One entry per CDR3 protein, called by TCRdb with MiXCR from the RT-PCR reads. Of hundreds of thousands of distinct CDR3 sequences in the sample, around a sixth were seen once. This specimen consisted of PBMCs from blood, obtained roughly 5 days after vaccination. The receptors stem from a man between 50 and 59 years old who received an inactivated influenza vaccine.

V gene TRBV12-3 or TRBV12-4 combines with J gene TRBJ1-4; D perhaps matches TRBD1 (5 bases). The CDR3 spans 15 residues. Trimming removed 5 bases from V and 3 bases from J, with 13 bases in between. In DNA form, the CDR3 reads TGTGCCAGCAGTATCTCCGGGGCGGCTAATGAAAAACTGTTTTTT. Protein: CASSISGAANEKLFF.

The gene calls are TRBV28 and TRBJ1-5; maybe TRBD1 (6 bases). The V gene's germline CDR1 is MDHEN and CDR2 SYDVKM. The ends were cut back, 6 bases at V and 2 bases at J, with 23 bases in the middle. There are 18 residues in the CDR3. The DNA of the CDR3 is TGTGCCAGCAGGTCCAGGCTAGCGGGGGCTGGTGGCAATCAGCCCCAGCATTTT. It codes for CASRSRLAGAGGNQPQHF.

This chain links TRBV20-1 with TRBJ1-1, with D hard to call. CDR1 is DFQATT, CDR2 SNEGSKA, per germline (reference sequence). Trimming stripped 4 bases from V and 3 bases from J, with 6 bases between. The CDR3 runs 11 residues. DNA of the CDR3: TGCAGTGCTATGCTAGACACTGAAGCTTTCTTT. Translating it yields CSAMLDTEAFF.

The chain joins TRBV20-1 to TRBJ1-1, with D hard to call. The CDR3 consists of 13 residues. Trimming pared 6 bases from V and 9 bases from J, leaving 20 bases between. The germline gives CDR1 DFQATT, CDR2 SNEGSKA (reference sequence). The CDR3 loop is CSASLASRLKAFF. CDR3 bases: TGCAGTGCATCGCTTGCCTCCAGACTCAAAGCTTTCTTT.

Comment on this clonotype: Its ends do not fully match the called genes, so a read error is possible. The chain recombines TRBV12-3 or TRBV12-4 with TRBJ2-2; D gene uncertain. This CDR3 region has 13 residues. This chain's CDR3 is CACSLRATGELFF. The CDR3 DNA is TGTGCCTGCAGCCTTAGGGCCACCGGGGAGCTGTTTTTT.

The chain combines TRBV7-2 with TRBJ2-7, with D hard to call. The CDR3 covers 12 residues. Germline values: CDR1 SGHTA, CDR2 FQGNSA. V lost 3 bases, J lost 3 bases, and 6 bases lay in between. CDR3 nucleotide sequence: TGTGCCAGCAGCTTTGACAACTACGAGCAGTACTTC. Its translation is CASSFDNYEQYF.

This clonotype was counted between two and nine times. One end of the junction is discordant with germline, which a read error may explain. The chain uses TRBV4-1 and TRBJ2-1; 10 bases align to TRBD2. CDR1 and CDR2 (germline): MGHRA, YSYEKL. This CDR3 has 14 residues. CDR3 DNA sequence: TGCGCCAGCAGCCAAGTTACTAGCGGGGCCGTCTCGGTCTTC. Protein: CASSQVTSGAVSVF.

This chain uses TRBV6-1 with TRBJ2-3, with no clear D. V lost 7 bases and J 1 base, leaving 12 bases between the germline ends. The CDR3 consists of 14 residues. Per the germline V gene, CDR1 is MNHNS and CDR2 is SASEGT. CDR3 sequence (DNA): TGTGCCAGCACCTCCTCCCTAGGCACAGATACGCAGTATTTT. Its translation is CASTSSLGTDTQYF.

This clonotype came up a few times. V is TRBV7-6 and J is TRBJ2-5; TRBD2 aligns across 8 bases. Germline V gene sequence: CDR1 SGHVS, CDR2 FNYEAQ. The CDR3 loop spans 16 amino acids. Trimming at V came to 2 bases and at J to 2 bases, leaving 7 bases not matched to a gene. The CDR3 sequence is CASSLSWAGGQETQYF. For the CDR3, the DNA is TGTGCCAGCAGCTTAAGCTGGGCGGGGGGTCAAGAGACCCAGTACTTC.

This clonotype appeared many times. The chain combines TRBV5-1 with TRBJ2-1; TRBD2 matches at 14 bases. V gave up 4 bases and J gave up 7 bases; unmatched junction bases: 13. The CDR3 is 18 amino acids. Germline CDR1 is SGHRS and CDR2 is YFSETQ. This chain's CDR3 is CASSQGLAGVFYGNEQFF. Written as DNA, the CDR3 is TGCGCCAGCAGCCAGGGACTAGCGGGGGTCTTTTACGGGAATGAGCAGTTCTTC.

This clonotype was observed many times. The chain carries TRBV20-1 and TRBJ1-6; D not certain. V lost 0 bases, J lost 10 bases, and 13 bases lay in between. The CDR3 extends over 14 amino acids. Per germline, CDR1 DFQATT and CDR2 SNEGSKA (reference sequence). CDR3 sequence: CSARDPQVWSPLHF. The CDR3 DNA is TGCAGTGCTAGAGATCCCCAGGTGTGGTCACCCCTCCACTTT.

The rearrangement links TRBV28 to TRBJ1-5; 7 bases are shared with TRBD1. CDR3 length equals 18 residues. J was trimmed by 0 bases and V by 3 bases; bases with no gene match: 11. Germline V gene lookup returns CDR1 MDHEN and CDR2 SYDVKM. The CDR3 here is CASSFLGQNVYSNQPQHF. The CDR3 coding sequence is TGTGCCAGCAGTTTTTTGGGACAGAATGTTTATAGCAATCAGCCCCAGCATTTT.

This CDR3 reads CSARDLPGIGTYEQYF. CDR3 nucleotide sequence: TGCAGTGCTAGAGATCTACCGGGTATTGGCACCTACGAGCAGTACTTC. The V and J genes are TRBV20-1 and TRBJ2-7; D is unclear. The V and J ends lost 0 bases and 2 bases respectively, with 17 bases between them. CDR3 length: 16 amino acids. Germline V lookup: CDR1 DFQATT, CDR2 SNEGSKA (reference sequence).

The chain has TRBV28 and TRBJ2-2, with D maybe TRBD1 (6 bases). There are 15 residues in the CDR3. Between the trimmed V and J ends, which lost 7 bases and 1 base, there was a span of 13 bases. Germline V gene sequence: CDR1 MDHEN, CDR2 SYDVKM. The CDR3 here is CASTVGGGNTGELFF. Here the CDR3 DNA reads TGTGCCAGCACCGTTGGGGGCGGGAACACCGGGGAGCTGTTTTTT.

This chain connects TRBV5-6 to TRBJ2-5, with 12 bases fitting TRBD2. V was clipped by 4 bases and J by 6 bases; unmatched bases: 10. This CDR3 is built from 16 residues. The V gene's germline CDR1 is SGHDT and CDR2 YYEEEE. CDR3 DNA sequence: TGTGCCAGCAGCCCGAGGACTAGCGGGGCCTCTAAGACCCAGTACTTC. Its protein is CASSPRTSGASKTQYF.

The rearrangement uses TRBV4-1 and TRBJ2-7, with 13 nucleotides matching TRBD2. In germline, CDR1 is MGHRA, CDR2 YSYEKL. The CDR3 has 16 residues. J was trimmed by 3 bases and V by 4 bases; bases with no gene match: 6. The CDR3 here is CASSRKGLAGNYEQYF. The CDR3 DNA is TGCGCCAGCAGCCGAAAGGGACTAGCGGGGAACTACGAGCAGTACTTC.

The sample holds a few counts of this clonotype. The rearrangement links TRBV30 to TRBJ2-6; unclear D gene. Trimming pared 0 bases from V and 0 bases from J, leaving 15 bases between. Germline assignment: CDR1 GTSNPN and CDR2 SVGIG (reference sequence). The CDR3 totals 18 residues. Here the CDR3 reads CAWSVLRTYASGANVLTF. The CDR3 nucleotides read TGTGCCTGGAGTGTACTTCGAACCTACGCCTCTGGGGCCAACGTCCTGACTTTC.

This chain connects TRBV20-1 to TRBJ2-7, with D hard to call. Trimming pared 0 bases from V and 6 bases from J, leaving 9 bases between. CDR1 is DFQATT, CDR2 SNEGSKA, per germline (reference sequence). The CDR3 contains 12 residues. The CDR3 loop is CSARDFGGEQYF. The CDR3 DNA is TGCAGTGCTAGAGACTTCGGTGGCGAGCAGTACTTC.

Of note for this clonotype: A junction boundary mismatches the germline segment, possibly from a read error. The chain joins TRBV29-1 to TRBJ2-1, with D unclear. Germline CDR1 SQVTM, CDR2 ANQGSEA. The CDR3 is made up of 13 amino acids. CDR3: CSVEGAEGVELRF. The CDR3 DNA follows: TGCAGCGTTGAAGGGGCCGAAGGTGTGGAGCTGAGGTTC.

This clonotype was seen only a few times. This chain connects TRBV7-2 to TRBJ2-1; 8 bases fit TRBD2. This CDR3 comprises 16 residues. The junction had 10 bases not matched to a gene; V was cut back by 5 bases and J by 4 bases. Per germline, CDR1 SGHTA and CDR2 FQGNSA. The CDR3 DNA is TGTGCCAGCAGCACATCTAGCGGGTGGATATACAATGAGCAGTTCTTC. It is translated as CASSTSSGWIYNEQFF.

The chain couples TRBV5-6 to TRBJ1-3; perhaps TRBD1 as D (5 bases). Trimming removed 5 bases from V and 0 bases from J, with 15 bases in between. This CDR3 spans 16 amino acids. CDR1 is SGHDT and CDR2 is YYEEEE in the germline V gene. This CDR3 is CASSLSGLYSGNTIYF. The CDR3 DNA follows: TGTGCCAGCAGTCTTTCGGGACTATACTCTGGAAACACCATATATTTT.

There are a few counts of this clonotype. A read error may produce the germline difference seen at one junction end. The chain uses TRBV5-1 and TRBJ2-1; 11 positions agree with TRBD2. Looked up from germline, CDR1 is SGHRS and CDR2 is YFSETQ. CDR3 length: 16 amino acids. For the CDR3, the DNA is TGTGCCAGCAGCCCCACTAGCGGGAGCTCCTACAATGAGCAGTTCTTC. This codes for CASSPTSGSSYNEQFF.

This clonotype has at least ten counts. V gene TRBV12-3 or TRBV12-4 combines with J gene TRBJ2-7; 9 nucleotides align to TRBD1. The CDR3 runs to 13 residues. The J segment lost 0 bases and the V segment lost 6 bases, leaving 0 bases of the junction unmatched. CDR3 bases: TGTGCCAGCAGGGACAGGGGCTCCTACGAGCAGTACTTC. Translated: CASRDRGSYEQYF.

This clonotype has more than one count but fewer than ten. CDR3 nucleotides: TGCAGCGTTGGGACAGACAGAAACTCTGGAAACACCATATATTTT. It translates to CSVGTDRNSGNTIYF. This rearrangement joins TRBV29-1 to TRBJ1-3; D perhaps matches TRBD1 (6 bases). This CDR3 is built from 15 residues. In germline, CDR1 is SQVTM, CDR2 ANQGSEA. Trimming stripped 4 bases from V and 0 bases from J, with 13 bases between.

The chain recombines TRBV20-1 with TRBJ2-1; 7 nucleotides match TRBD2. The CDR3 covers 16 residues. Looked up from germline, CDR1 is DFQATT and CDR2 is SNEGSKA (reference sequence). The V gene end was trimmed by 2 bases and the J gene end by 0 bases; junction bases not matched to a gene: 7. Written as DNA, the CDR3 is TGCAGTGCTAGAAACCGCGGGGGTAGCTCCTACAATGAGCAGTTCTTC. Translation gives CSARNRGGSSYNEQFF.

In this sample, this clonotype turned up a few times. The rearrangement joins TRBV6-5 to TRBJ1-6; 7 nucleotides line up with TRBD1. Germline V gene data show CDR1 as MNHEY and CDR2 as SVGAGI. V lost 4 bases and J lost 6; bases outside the gene matches: 6. The CDR3 covers 15 residues. The DNA for the CDR3 is TGTGCCAGCAGTTCACAGGGGTATCTTAATTCACCCCTCCACTTT. Protein sequence: CASSSQGYLNSPLHF.